This record covers a single T cell receptor (beta chain). The data derive from a study of molecular identifiers for immune sequencing clone quantification. This CDR3 contains 15 residues. Germline V gene sequence: CDR1 SGHAT, CDR2 FQNNGV. J lost 3 bases, V lost 5 bases, and 9 bases had no gene match. Each CDR3 protein is one row after TCRdb ran MiXCR on the PCR reads. The repertoire holds approximately 680,000 distinct CDR3 sequences, with 25% as singletons. This clonotype was sampled from a human donor in good health. Some libraries in this study had Jurkat cell RNA spiked in. Material for sequencing was naive CD8+ T cells from blood, with Jurkat cell RNA spiked in. The subset is: FACS-sorted CD8+CD4-CCR7+CD45RA+ naive T cells. The chain has TRBV11-2 and TRBJ2-7; TRBD1 matches 8 bases. CDR3 amino acids: CASSMDRDHYYEQYF. DNA of the CDR3: TGTGCCAGCAGCATGGACAGGGACCATTACTACGAGCAGTACTTC.